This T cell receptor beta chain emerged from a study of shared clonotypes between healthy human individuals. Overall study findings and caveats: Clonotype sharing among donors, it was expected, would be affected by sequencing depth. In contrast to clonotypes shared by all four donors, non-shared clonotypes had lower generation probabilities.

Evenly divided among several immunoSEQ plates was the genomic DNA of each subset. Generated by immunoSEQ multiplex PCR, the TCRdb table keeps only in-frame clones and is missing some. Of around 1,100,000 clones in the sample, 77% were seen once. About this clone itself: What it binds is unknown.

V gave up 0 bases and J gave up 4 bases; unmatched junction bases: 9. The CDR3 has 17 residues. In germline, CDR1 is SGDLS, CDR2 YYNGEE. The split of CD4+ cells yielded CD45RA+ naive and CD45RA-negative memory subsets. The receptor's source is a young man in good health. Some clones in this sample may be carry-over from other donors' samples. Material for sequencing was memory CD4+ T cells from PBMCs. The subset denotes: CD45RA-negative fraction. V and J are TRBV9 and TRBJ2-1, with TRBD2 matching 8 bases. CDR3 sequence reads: CASSVDSGRSFYNEQFF. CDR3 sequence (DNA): TGTGCCAGCAGCGTAGACAGCGGGAGATCGTTTTACAATGAGCAGTTCTTC. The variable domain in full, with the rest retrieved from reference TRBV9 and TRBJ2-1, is DSGVTQTPKHLITATGQRVTLRCSPRSGDLSVYWYQQSLDQGLQFLIQYYNGEERAKGNILERFSAQQFPDLHSELNLSSLELGDSALYFCASSVDSGRSFYNEQFFGPGTRLTVL.